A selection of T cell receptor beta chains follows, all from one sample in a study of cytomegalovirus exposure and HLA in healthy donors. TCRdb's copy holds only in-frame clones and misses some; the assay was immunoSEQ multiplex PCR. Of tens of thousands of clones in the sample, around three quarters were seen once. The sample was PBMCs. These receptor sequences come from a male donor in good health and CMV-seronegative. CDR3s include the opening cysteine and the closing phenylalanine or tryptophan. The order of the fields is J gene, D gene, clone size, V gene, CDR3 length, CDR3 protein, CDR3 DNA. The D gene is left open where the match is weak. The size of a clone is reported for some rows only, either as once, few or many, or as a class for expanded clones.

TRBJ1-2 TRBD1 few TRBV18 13 CASSGQGFYGYTF TGTGCCAGCTCAGGACAGGGGTTCTATGGCTACACCTTC
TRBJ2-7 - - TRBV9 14 CASSSPDSPYEQYF TGTGCCAGCAGCTCGCCGGACAGCCCCTACGAGCAGTACTTC
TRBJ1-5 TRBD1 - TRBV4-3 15 CASSPAGTGKQPQHF TGCGCCAGCAGCCCCGCCGGGACAGGGAAACAGCCCCAGCATTTT
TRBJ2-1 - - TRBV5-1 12 CASSFSGNEQFF TGCGCCAGCAGCTTCTCAGGGAATGAGCAGTTCTTC
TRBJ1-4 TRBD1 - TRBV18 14 CASSPTGGNEKLFF TGTGCCAGCTCACCTACAGGGGGCAATGAAAAACTGTTTTTT
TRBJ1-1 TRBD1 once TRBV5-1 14 CASSGGTGNTEAFF TGCGCCAGCAGCGGTGGGACAGGGAACACTGAAGCTTTCTTT
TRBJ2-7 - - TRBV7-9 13 CASSFKIGYEQYF TGTGCCAGCAGCTTTAAGATCGGGTACGAGCAGTACTTC
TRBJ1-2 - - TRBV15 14 CATSITAGGAGYTF TGTGCCACCAGCATTACGGCCGGGGGAGCGGGCTACACCTTC
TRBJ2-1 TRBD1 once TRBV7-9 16 CASSRSILQGDNEQFF TGTGCCAGCAGCCGTTCCATACTACAGGGGGACAATGAGCAGTTCTTC
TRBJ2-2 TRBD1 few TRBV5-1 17 CASTPGQGTLNTGELFF TGCGCCAGCACGCCGGGACAGGGGACCTTGAACACCGGGGAGCTGTTTTTT
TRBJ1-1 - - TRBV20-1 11 CSARDRGEAFF TGCAGTGCTAGAGATCGGGGGGAGGCTTTCTTT
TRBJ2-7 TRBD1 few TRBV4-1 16 CASSLVRDRGDREQYF TGCGCCAGCAGCTTAGTACGGGACAGGGGTGATCGCGAGCAGTACTTC
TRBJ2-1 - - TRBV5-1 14 CASSLTRTYNEQFF TGCGCCAGCAGCCTTACGAGAACCTACAATGAGCAGTTCTTC
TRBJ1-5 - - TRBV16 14 CASSHRVSNQPQHF TGTGCCAGCAGCCACAGGGTAAGCAATCAGCCCCAGCATTTT
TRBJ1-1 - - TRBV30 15 CAWSAPGHLNTEAFF TGTGCCTGGAGCGCCCCGGGACACTTGAACACTGAAGCTTTCTTT
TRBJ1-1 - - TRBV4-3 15 CASSQDWSRNTEAFF TGCGCCAGCAGCCAAGATTGGAGCAGGAACACTGAAGCTTTCTTT
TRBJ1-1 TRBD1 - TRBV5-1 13 CASATGTNTEAFF TGCGCCAGCGCGACAGGGACGAACACTGAAGCTTTCTTT